This T cell receptor beta chain was profiled in a study of blood T cell repertoires in COVID-19 (dated by TCRdb to the early 2020s). Looking at the study overall: Samples from collaborators originated in the United States, Italy and Spain and spanned both the acute and convalescent phases of COVID-19. Where HLA class I and class II types were available, the types were taken from metadata supplied by the sample provider, not from assay-based typing. A de-identified subject ID, COVID-19 status, age in years and sex were almost always included in the sample metadata. Deeply sampled blood TCRbeta repertoires from subjects exposed to, actively infected with, or recovered from COVID-19 were included in the dataset. The prospective study material was composed of cDNA or gDNA derived from T cells, B-cell-depleted T cells, or PBMCs. The samples were drawn from two sources: the first 160 participants of the ongoing ImmuneRACE study, and over 950 subjects contributed by 6 global collaborators. The repertoires were released in a freely available public database intended as a resource for research on the immune response to SARS-CoV-2.

In the prospective study, participants were roughly 18 to 95 years old, resided in 20 to 30 geographic areas of the United States, and were enrolled through a virtual design. In the prospective study, cohorts were assigned on the basis of participant-reported clinical history obtained from a screening survey and a study questionnaire. For ImmuneRACE Cohort 3, a participant was defined as recovered based on two consecutive negative NP/OP PCR tests, clearance by a healthcare professional, or resolution of symptoms. In the prospective study, mobile phlebotomists collected whole blood, serum and a nasopharyngeal or oropharyngeal swab from each participant. Over a 2-month period, participants in the prospective study had the option of providing additional blood draws and questionnaires. Before DNA extraction, blood samples from the prospective study were shipped at room temperature or frozen. The investigation overall reported the following: How much clinical and demographic metadata was included differed by source and by participant, and the metadata was provided uncurated.

TCRbeta CDR3 regions were amplified from genomic DNA by means of the immunoSEQ Assay, a bias-controlled multiplex PCR. As for how the authors treated the data: Within the assay, amplification of reference gene primers was used to estimate how many nucleated cells each sample contained. To quantify the absolute abundance of each unique TCRbeta CDR3 rearrangement, sequence reads were collapsed and filtered. For each sample, productive Simpson clonality was calculated as the square root of Simpson's diversity index over productive rearrangements. TCRdb limited this immuneACCESS table to in-frame rearrangements with V and J called. A share of clones is missing; checked studies link under half to unresolved V genes, and the rest is unexplained. D and trimming come from the DNA, and the V and J calls and clone size come from that table. The sample table shows about 270,000 clones, and about 87% are seen once. 3% of the sample is taken by the ten largest.

On this clone itself: The specificity of this receptor is unknown. No qualities accompany the bases; no much larger clone lies one base away.

The V and J ends are trimmed by 8 bases and 5 bases, leaving 10 bases between them. The CDR3 runs 12 amino acids, cysteine and phenylalanine included. The kept DNA is CDR3 alone, 36 bases in frame from the first base. The receptor chain draws on TRBV12-3 or TRBV12-4 and TRBJ1-5; TRBD1 is possibly the D segment (5 matching bases). Sequenced input: PBMCs or T cells enriched from blood (not recorded which). The TCR originated in a woman in her forties or fifties who had recovered from COVID-19. The CDR3: CASGGDHQPQHF. The bases are TGTGCCAGCGGAGGGGACCATCAGCCCCAGCATTTT.